These T cell receptor beta chains were read from a single sample in a study of shared clonotypes between healthy human individuals. Assay: immunoSEQ multiplex PCR; the TCRdb copy retains only in-frame clones and omits some. The data hold some 2,000,000 clones, with about 95% observed a single time. Sequences were obtained from naive CD8+ T cells sorted from blood. The source of these receptors is a man younger than 35 in good health. Each CDR3 is given with its conserved first and last residue. Each record gives: D gene, J gene, clone size, V gene, CDR3 protein, CDR3 DNA. D genes are given only for firm matches. Only part of the rows carry a size: once, few, many, or a class if the clone is expanded.

D: .
J: TRBJ2-7
size: .
V: TRBV29-1
CDR3: CSVPEGGEQYF
DNA: TGCAGCGTCCCGGAAGGGGGGGAGCAGTACTTC

D: TRBD2
J: TRBJ2-2
size: .
V: TRBV2
CDR3: CASRSGALNTGELFF
DNA: TGTGCCAGCAGGAGCGGGGCCCTGAACACCGGGGAGCTGTTTTTT

D: .
J: TRBJ1-6
size: .
V: TRBV27
CDR3: CASSEENSPLHF
DNA: TGTGCCAGCAGTGAGGAAAATTCACCCCTCCACTTT

D: .
J: TRBJ1-1
size: .
V: TRBV4-3
CDR3: CASSQVWQRMNTEAFF
DNA: TGCGCCAGCAGCCAAGTCTGGCAGCGCATGAACACTGAAGCTTTCTTT

D: .
J: TRBJ2-2
size: .
V: TRBV28
CDR3: CASSDTFAKVGHNTGELFF
DNA: TGTGCCAGCAGTGACACTTTCGCGAAGGTGGGACATAACACCGGGGAGCTGTTTTTT

D: .
J: TRBJ2-5
size: .
V: TRBV4-1
CDR3: CASSQDIGRTEETQYF
DNA: TGCGCCAGCAGCCAAGATATCGGCCGAACCGAAGAGACCCAGTACTTC

D: TRBD1
J: TRBJ2-7
size: .
V: TRBV10-3
CDR3: CAISEGQGDRGYEQYF
DNA: TGTGCCATCAGTGAGGGACAGGGTGATAGGGGCTACGAGCAGTACTTC

D: .
J: TRBJ1-2
size: .
V: TRBV4-1
CDR3: CASSQPDGAGYGYTF
DNA: TGCGCCAGCAGCCAACCAGATGGGGCTGGCTATGGCTACACCTTC

D: .
J: TRBJ1-1
size: once
V: TRBV7-3
CDR3: CASSLSWDTEAFF
DNA: TGTGCCAGCAGCCTCAGTTGGGACACTGAAGCTTTCTTT

D: .
J: TRBJ1-5
size: .
V: TRBV4-3
CDR3: CASSQFRDSNQPQHF
DNA: TGCGCCAGCAGCCAATTCAGGGATAGCAATCAGCCCCAGCATTTT

D: .
J: TRBJ1-1
size: .
V: TRBV13
CDR3: CASSLGGGNTEAFF
DNA: TGTGCCAGCAGCTTAGGCGGGGGGAACACTGAAGCTTTCTTT

D: TRBD1
J: TRBJ1-5
size: .
V: TRBV6-5
CDR3: CASSLDRADSNQPQHF
DNA: TGTGCCAGCAGTTTGGACAGGGCGGATAGCAATCAGCCCCAGCATTTT

D: TRBD2
J: TRBJ2-7
size: .
V: TRBV27
CDR3: CASSLSGSPYEQYF
DNA: TGTGCCAGCAGTCTTAGCGGGAGCCCCTACGAGCAGTACTTC

D: TRBD1
J: TRBJ2-7
size: .
V: TRBV4-3
CDR3: CASSQDGQGASYEQYF
DNA: TGCGCCAGCAGCCAAGATGGGCAGGGGGCTTCCTACGAGCAGTACTTC

D: TRBD2
J: TRBJ2-7
size: once
V: TRBV4-1
CDR3: CASSHKTSGVYEQYF
DNA: TGCGCCAGCAGCCACAAGACTAGCGGAGTTTACGAGCAGTACTTC

D: .
J: TRBJ1-1
size: .
V: TRBV4-1
CDR3: CASSHRQANTEAFF
DNA: TGCGCCAGCAGCCATAGACAGGCGAACACTGAAGCTTTCTTT

D: TRBD1
J: TRBJ2-7
size: .
V: TRBV15
CDR3: CATSRDRAHEQYF
DNA: TGTGCCACCAGCAGGGACAGGGCCCACGAGCAGTACTTC

D: TRBD1
J: TRBJ2-7
size: .
V: TRBV19
CDR3: CASSMHQSPPGGRDEQYF
DNA: TGTGCCAGTAGTATGCATCAAAGCCCGCCAGGGGGAAGAGACGAGCAGTACTTC

D: .
J: TRBJ2-7
size: .
V: TRBV15
CDR3: CATSRGMSSGLYEQYF
DNA: TGTGCCACCAGCAGAGGCATGTCATCAGGACTTTACGAGCAGTACTTC

D: .
J: TRBJ2-7
size: .
V: TRBV28
CDR3: CASSYRAVSLAHEQYF
DNA: TGTGCCAGCAGCTACCGGGCTGTCTCTCTGGCCCACGAGCAGTACTTC

D: TRBD2
J: TRBJ2-3
size: .
V: TRBV2
CDR3: CASSEVTSGGRMDTQYF
DNA: TGTGCCAGCAGTGAAGTTACTAGCGGGGGGAGGATGGATACGCAGTATTTT

D: .
J: TRBJ2-2
size: .
V: TRBV11-3
CDR3: CASSPEGDTGELFF
DNA: TGTGCCAGCAGCCCGGAGGGGGACACCGGGGAGCTGTTTTTT

D: .
J: TRBJ1-4
size: .
V: TRBV21-1
CDR3: CASSKPVGEWDEKLFF
DNA: TGTGCCAGCAGCAAACCAGTGGGGGAATGGGATGAAAAACTGTTTTTT

D: TRBD2
J: TRBJ2-7
size: .
V: TRBV6-5
CDR3: CASSWRGSYEQYF
DNA: TGTGCCAGCAGTTGGCGGGGGAGCTACGAGCAGTACTTC

D: TRBD2
J: TRBJ2-3
size: .
V: TRBV7-9
CDR3: CASSYLGGDTDTQYF
DNA: TGTGCCAGCAGCTACCTGGGAGGGGACACAGATACGCAGTATTTT

D: TRBD1
J: TRBJ2-7
size: .
V: TRBV6-5
CDR3: CASSYGTTGGFYEQYF
DNA: TGTGCCAGCAGTTACGGAACGACAGGGGGCTTCTACGAGCAGTACTTC

D: .
J: TRBJ2-1
size: .
V: TRBV11-2
CDR3: CASSSGEQFF
DNA: TGTGCCAGCAGCTCGGGGGAGCAGTTCTTC

D: TRBD1
J: TRBJ2-7
size: .
V: TRBV7-2
CDR3: CASSFDRGLYEQYF
DNA: TGTGCCAGCAGCTTCGACAGGGGACTCTACGAGCAGTACTTC

D: TRBD2
J: TRBJ2-1
size: .
V: TRBV2
CDR3: CAILSGSRNEQFF
DNA: TGTGCCATTCTCAGCGGGAGCCGGAATGAGCAGTTCTTC

D: .
J: TRBJ2-7
size: once
V: TRBV5-6
CDR3: CASSLKPDSGAYEQYF
DNA: TGTGCCAGCAGCTTGAAGCCTGACAGTGGAGCCTACGAGCAGTACTTC

D: TRBD1
J: TRBJ1-4
size: once
V: TRBV4-1
CDR3: CASSPEIGRGAYLANEKLFF
DNA: TGCGCCAGCAGCCCTGAAATCGGCAGGGGGGCTTATCTTGCTAATGAAAAACTGTTTTTT

D: .
J: TRBJ1-2
size: .
V: TRBV11-2
CDR3: CASSSGNNYGYTF
DNA: TGTGCCAGCAGCTCAGGGAATAACTATGGCTACACCTTC

D: .
J: TRBJ1-1
size: .
V: TRBV5-1
CDR3: CASSLRQLGGNTEAFF
DNA: TGCGCCAGCAGCTTGAGGCAGCTGGGGGGGAACACTGAAGCTTTCTTT

D: .
J: TRBJ1-1
size: .
V: TRBV27
CDR3: CASSFWRWSEAFF
DNA: TGTGCCAGCAGTTTTTGGAGGTGGTCAGAAGCTTTCTTT

D: TRBD1
J: TRBJ1-1
size: once
V: TRBV14
CDR3: CASSQTGFRTEAFF
DNA: TGTGCCAGCAGCCAGACAGGGTTCAGGACTGAAGCTTTCTTT

D: .
J: TRBJ1-1
size: .
V: TRBV13
CDR3: CASSLLRNTEAFF
DNA: TGTGCCAGCAGCTTACTCAGGAACACTGAAGCTTTCTTT

D: .
J: TRBJ2-3
size: .
V: TRBV9
CDR3: CASSPGGGGTDTQYF
DNA: TGTGCCAGCAGCCCAGGAGGGGGGGGCACAGATACGCAGTATTTT

D: TRBD1
J: TRBJ2-1
size: .
V: TRBV5-1
CDR3: CASSPGPGTGPSYNEQFF
DNA: TGCGCCAGCAGCCCAGGTCCCGGGACAGGGCCCAGCTACAATGAGCAGTTCTTC

D: .
J: TRBJ2-7
size: once
V: TRBV7-2
CDR3: CASSLGLGESSYEQYF
DNA: TGTGCCAGCAGCTTAGGCCTGGGGGAAAGCTCCTACGAGCAGTACTTC

D: TRBD1
J: TRBJ2-7
size: .
V: TRBV5-1
CDR3: CASRSERTGSSYEQYF
DNA: TGCGCCAGCAGGTCAGAAAGGACAGGCAGCTCCTACGAGCAGTACTTC

D: .
J: TRBJ2-1
size: .
V: TRBV11-2
CDR3: CASSSLPWEGARNEQFF
DNA: TGTGCCAGCAGCTCCCTTCCTTGGGAGGGGGCGAGGAATGAGCAGTTCTTC

D: .
J: TRBJ1-1
size: .
V: TRBV7-9
CDR3: CASSYANTEAFF
DNA: TGTGCCAGCAGCTATGCGAACACTGAAGCTTTCTTT

D: TRBD1
J: TRBJ2-5
size: .
V: TRBV4-3
CDR3: CASSQDPPAGTGRQETQYF
DNA: TGCGCCAGCAGCCAAGACCCCCCGGCCGGGACAGGGCGTCAGGAGACCCAGTACTTC

D: TRBD1
J: TRBJ1-1
size: .
V: TRBV11-3
CDR3: CASSSGQGATEAFF
DNA: TGTGCCAGCAGCTCGGGACAGGGGGCCACTGAAGCTTTCTTT

D: .
J: TRBJ2-1
size: .
V: TRBV5-4
CDR3: CASSFGPNEQFF
DNA: TGTGCCAGCAGCTTCGGACCGAATGAGCAGTTCTTC

D: TRBD1
J: TRBJ1-1
size: .
V: TRBV28
CDR3: CASSLRGTGEPEAFF
DNA: TGTGCCAGCAGTTTACGTGGGACAGGTGAACCTGAAGCTTTCTTT

D: .
J: TRBJ2-2
size: .
V: TRBV4-1
CDR3: CASSQDDRLFF
DNA: TGCGCCAGCAGCCAAGACGATAGGCTGTTTTTT

D: .
J: TRBJ2-3
size: .
V: TRBV27
CDR3: CASSLYGSTDTQYF
DNA: TGTGCCAGCAGTTTATACGGCAGCACAGATACGCAGTATTTT

D: TRBD2
J: TRBJ2-3
size: .
V: TRBV13
CDR3: CASSPTLLAGVTDTQYF
DNA: TGTGCCAGCAGCCCAACCCTACTAGCGGGGGTCACAGATACGCAGTATTTT

D: TRBD1
J: TRBJ2-7
size: .
V: TRBV2
CDR3: CASSGTGGGLDEQYF
DNA: TGTGCCAGCAGTGGGACAGGGGGTGGGTTGGACGAGCAGTACTTC

D: TRBD2
J: TRBJ2-7
size: .
V: TRBV27
CDR3: CASSLMWGGIDEQYF
DNA: TGTGCCAGCAGTTTAATGTGGGGGGGGATCGACGAGCAGTACTTC

D: .
J: TRBJ1-3
size: .
V: TRBV16
CDR3: CASNHGISGNTIYF
DNA: TGTGCCAGCAACCATGGGATCTCTGGAAACACCATATATTTT

D: TRBD2
J: TRBJ2-5
size: .
V: TRBV5-6
CDR3: CASSLGLAGAGETQYF
DNA: TGTGCCAGCAGCTTGGGACTAGCGGGGGCTGGAGAGACCCAGTACTTC

D: TRBD1
J: TRBJ1-6
size: .
V: TRBV27
CDR3: CASNLYSGTGTPSYNSPLHF
DNA: TGTGCCAGCAATCTTTATTCCGGGACAGGGACACCCTCTTATAATTCACCCCTCCACTTT